This entry lists 21 T cell receptor beta chains sequenced from one sample in a study of blood T cells in healthy people across ages. Using a J-beta primer mix together with a sample-barcoded 5' primer, a second PCR was run for roughly 6 to 11 cycles. One entry per CDR3 protein, called by TCRdb with MiXCR from the 5' RACE reads. The data show fewer than 600,000 distinct CDR3 sequences, about 27% seen once. These records were also assigned to another study, of T cells of mothers and their children.

What was sequenced was blood. The receptors shown here come from a boy aged 2 to 10 in good health.

This clonotype was counted between two and nine times. This rearrangement joins TRBV25-1 to TRBJ1-2; D possibly corresponds to TRBD1 (5 bases). The germline V gene encodes CDR1 MGHDK and CDR2 SYGVNS. V lost 2 bases and J 6 bases, leaving 13 bases between the germline ends. The CDR3 is 14 residues long. CDR3 protein: CASSERGAANGYTF. The CDR3 DNA reads as TGTGCCAGCAGTGAACGGGGCGCGGCGAATGGCTACACCTTC.

This clonotype was observed a few times. The chain recombines TRBV7-9 with TRBJ2-5; possibly TRBD1 or TRBD2 for D (5 bases each). V lost 3 bases and J lost 5, with 10 bases in between. The CDR3 sequence is 13 residues long. Germline CDR1 reads SEHNR; CDR2 reads FQNEAQ (reference sequence). CDR3 protein: CASSFPGRETQYF. The DNA of the CDR3 is TGTGCCAGCAGCTTTCCGGGGCGGGAGACCCAGTACTTC.

The CDR3 nucleotides read TGTGCCAGCAGCCGCGGGGACAGACCCTACGAGCAGTACTTC. Protein sequence: CASSRGDRPYEQYF. J is TRBJ2-7 and V is TRBV12-3 or TRBV12-4, with TRBD1 as a possible D gene (7 bases). The CDR3 contains 14 residues. The V end was cut by 6 bases, the J end by 2 bases, with 14 bases between.

This clonotype has more than one count but fewer than ten. This sequence joins TRBV12-3 or TRBV12-4 and TRBJ2-7, with D uncertain. CDR3 length: 16 residues. V gave up 2 bases and J gave up 0 bases, with 14 bases separating them. The CDR3: CASSLRNSKSSYEQYF. In DNA, the CDR3 is TGTGCCAGCAGTTTAAGAAACTCAAAGAGCTCCTACGAGCAGTACTTC.

This clonotype was counted between two and nine times. The V gene is TRBV6-4, the J gene TRBJ2-2; 7 bases line up with TRBD1. The CDR3 loop spans 14 amino acids. Germline V gene sequence: CDR1 MRHNA, CDR2 SNTAGT. V lost 0 bases to trimming and J lost 6 bases; unmatched junction nucleotides: 1. CDR3 DNA: TGTGCCAGCAGTGACTCAGGGGGCGCCGGGGAGCTGTTTTTT. Translation gives CASSDSGGAGELFF.

The chain combines TRBV19 with TRBJ1-6; unclear D gene. From germline, CDR1 is LNHDA and CDR2 SQIVND (reference sequence). This CDR3 has 13 residues. V lost 8 bases, J lost 4 bases, and 9 bases lay in between. DNA for the CDR3: TGTGCCAGTCAGGCGCATTATAATTCACCCCTCCACTTT. This codes for CASQAHYNSPLHF.

The V gene is TRBV25-1, the J gene TRBJ1-1; unclear D gene. V gave up 4 bases and J gave up 4 bases, with 7 bases separating them. Germline V gene data show CDR1 as MGHDK and CDR2 as SYGVNS. This CDR3 is built from 12 residues. Written as DNA, the CDR3 is TGTGCCAGCAGTGGTTGGAGCACTGAAGCTTTCTTT. Amino acids: CASSGWSTEAFF. The full variable domain, with the rest looked up from reference TRBV25-1 and TRBJ1-1, is EADIYQTPRYLVIGTGKKITLECSQTMGHDKMYWYQQDPGMELHLIHYSYGVNSTEKGDLSSESTVSRIRTEHFPLTLESARPSHTSQYLCASSGWSTEAFFGQGTRLTVV.

The chain joins TRBV20-1 to TRBJ1-2; 11 bases match TRBD1. Germline CDR1 is DFQATT and CDR2 is SNEGSKA (reference sequence). The J segment lost 6 bases and the V segment lost 0 bases, leaving 3 bases of the junction unmatched. This CDR3 has 14 residues. This CDR3 is CSARERGQGDGYTF. The DNA for the CDR3 is TGCAGTGCTAGAGAGCGGGGACAGGGGGATGGCTACACCTTC.

This clonotype was counted a single time. The V call is TRBV6-2 or TRBV6-3, the J call TRBJ2-1; D is perhaps TRBD2 (6 bases). V was shortened by 2 bases and J by 7 bases, with 12 bases between the two germline ends. CDR1 and CDR2 from the germline V gene are MNHEY and SVGEGT. The CDR3 consists of 14 residues. In DNA, the CDR3 is TGTGCCAGCAGTTACACGGGAGTTCTAAATGAGCAGTTCTTC. Amino acid sequence: CASSYTGVLNEQFF.

This clonotype was counted between two and nine times. The CDR3 protein is CASIPGGGILNEQFF. The CDR3 bases are TGTGCCAGCATTCCGGGGGGAGGTATTTTGAATGAGCAGTTCTTC. V and J are TRBV7-9 and TRBJ2-1, with 7 bases lining up with TRBD2. In germline, CDR1 is SEHNR, CDR2 FQNEAQ (reference sequence). V shed 7 bases and J 7 bases; nucleotides not matched to a gene: 13. The CDR3 spans 15 residues.

In its sample, this clonotype was seen once. The chain is built from TRBV7-2 and TRBJ2-1; 12 positions agree with TRBD2. The CDR3 contains 16 residues. After removal of 5 bases from V and 9 bases from J, the junction contained 11 bases not matched to a gene. Germline CDR1 is SGHTA and CDR2 is FQGNSA. CDR3 DNA: TGTGCCAGCAGCAAACCTAGCGGGGGGGTACAACTTGAGCAGTTCTTC. This encodes CASSKPSGGVQLEQFF.

This rearrangement joins TRBV18 to TRBJ2-7; 10 bases match TRBD1. Germline CDR1 KGHSH, CDR2 LQKENI. Trimming at V came to 6 bases and at J to 2 bases, leaving 4 bases not matched to a gene. This CDR3 has 14 amino acids. Written as DNA, the CDR3 is TGTGCCAGCTCTAGGGACAGGGGCCCCTACGAGCAGTACTTC. Translation gives CASSRDRGPYEQYF.

This clonotype has more than one count but fewer than ten. This chain links TRBV29-1 with TRBJ1-2, with D possibly matching TRBD1 (6 bases). The V and J ends lost 0 bases and 3 bases respectively, with 20 bases between them. Germline CDR1 SQVTM, CDR2 ANQGSEA. The CDR3 has 17 amino acids. CDR3 region: CSVEDFGGRESYYGYTF. The DNA of the CDR3 is TGCAGCGTTGAAGATTTCGGGGGCAGGGAGTCTTACTATGGCTACACCTTC.

This clonotype was observed many times. The chain employs TRBV18 and TRBJ2-7; D might be TRBD1 or TRBD2, each matching 5 bases. The CDR3 sequence is 14 residues long. Trimming removed 1 base from V and 3 bases from J, with 10 bases in between. The germline gives CDR1 KGHSH, CDR2 LQKENI. CDR3 in amino acids: CASSPQGGGYEQYF. The CDR3 DNA reads as TGTGCCAGCTCACCACAGGGTGGGGGCTACGAGCAGTACTTC.

This clonotype came up a few times. The rearrangement links TRBV11-2 to TRBJ1-2; 10 nucleotides align to TRBD1. The trim removed 1 base at V and 3 bases at J, leaving 17 bases unmatched. The CDR3 consists of 20 residues. Looked up from germline, CDR1 is SGHAT and CDR2 is FQNNGV. CDR3 region: CASSLAPTGGSFTTHYGYTF. CDR3 nucleotides: TGTGCCAGCAGCTTAGCCCCGACAGGGGGCTCTTTCACTACCCACTATGGCTACACCTTC.

The chain carries TRBV20-1 and TRBJ2-7; D may be TRBD2 (6 bases). The CDR3 is 15 residues long. The germline gives CDR1 DFQATT, CDR2 SNEGSKA (reference sequence). V lost 3 bases and J 4 bases, leaving 19 bases between the germline ends. CDR3 coding DNA: TGCAGTGCTAGCTTGGAGCCGGGACTTGGGTACGAGCAGTACTTC. This sequence encodes CSASLEPGLGYEQYF.

This chain connects TRBV7-2 to TRBJ2-1, with 7 nucleotides matching TRBD2. Unmatched junction bases numbered 4, after V lost 1 base and J lost 4 bases. CDR3 length: 15 residues. The germline gives CDR1 SGHTA, CDR2 FQGNSA. CDR3 protein: CASSLEAGYYNEQFF. DNA of the CDR3: TGTGCCAGCAGCTTAGAAGCGGGGTATTACAATGAGCAGTTCTTC.

This CDR3 reads CASRPPGDPLEQYF. CDR3 nucleotides: TGTGCCAGCAGACCCCCAGGGGACCCCTTGGAGCAGTACTTC. V and J are TRBV6-5 and TRBJ2-7, with D perhaps matching TRBD1 (6 bases). Germline V gives CDR1 MNHEY, CDR2 SVGAGI. V was trimmed by 6 bases and J by 7 bases, leaving 19 bases between them. This CDR3 contains 14 residues.

The chain recombines TRBV20-1 with TRBJ2-4; no definite D call. The CDR3 runs to 14 residues. CDR1 DFQATT and CDR2 SNEGSKA come from the germline V gene (reference sequence). V lost 2 bases and J lost 0, with 8 bases in between. CDR3 nucleotides: TGCAGTGCTAGATTAAGTCTAGCCAAAAACATTCAGTACTTC. It yields the protein CSARLSLAKNIQYF.

This clonotype was seen only a few times. The chain employs TRBV28 and TRBJ2-4, with a possible D match to TRBD1 (6 bases). The CDR3 has 12 residues. Trimming took off 6 bases at V and 4 bases at J, with 7 bases between the two ends. Germline loops: CDR1 MDHEN, CDR2 SYDVKM. This chain's CDR3 is CASRRGKNIQYF. In DNA form, the CDR3 reads TGTGCCAGCAGGAGGGGGAAAAACATTCAGTACTTC.

The CDR3 sequence: CASSPNPGTDNSPLHF. In DNA form, the CDR3 reads TGTGCCAGCTCACCAAATCCCGGGACGGATAATTCACCCCTCCACTTT. V gene TRBV18 combines with J gene TRBJ1-6; D is possibly TRBD1 (5 bases). The CDR3 consists of 16 residues. CDR1 and CDR2 (germline): KGHSH, LQKENI. The germline V and J ends were trimmed by 2 bases and 5 bases, with 13 bases remaining between them. The variable domain in full, completed from reference TRBV18 and TRBJ1-6, reads NAGVMQNPRHLVRRRGQEARLRCSPMKGHSHVYWYRQLPEEGLKFMVYLQKENIIDESGMPKERFSAEFPKEGPSILRIQQVVRGDSAAYFCASSPNPGTDNSPLHFGNGTRLTVT.